This TCR beta chain stems from a study of a mutant IDH1 vaccine in newly diagnosed glioma. Study context: Receipt of radiotherapy, temozolomide, or both preceded the study, and most received both.

To note about this clone: The antigen is not known.

Indicated time point: baseline, week 1 (first vaccination visit). Treatment specified: pre-vaccination baseline after standard-of-care therapy. Donors had new IDH1-mutant astrocytomas of WHO grade 3 or 4 (ATRX-lost). Profiling relied on immunoSEQ multiplex PCR, and the TCRdb table lists in-frame clones only, not all of them. The data hold over 75,000 clones, with about 90% observed a single time. The germline gives CDR1 SGHTA, CDR2 FQGNSA. Trimming took off 5 bases at V and 2 bases at J, with 9 bases between the two ends. The CDR3 has 13 amino acids. The study, taken as a whole, reports: Pseudoprogression appeared unlinked to shifts in leading peripheral T cell clonotypes.

The V and J genes are TRBV7-2 and TRBJ1-2; tentative D call: TRBD1 (5 bases). The specimen was PBMCs, collected from a glioma patient treated with radiotherapy, temozolomide or both. The source is a woman aged 45-65 years with glioma. CDR3 amino acids: CASSLGPNYGYTF. CDR3 DNA: TGTGCCAGCAGCCTGGGACCGAACTATGGCTACACCTTC.